This T cell receptor beta chain was captured in a study of blood T cells in healthy people across ages. CDR1 and CDR2 (germline): SGHVS, FQNEAQ. The CDR3 sequence is 15 residues long. PCR was performed a second time for roughly 7 to 11 cycles using a sample-barcoded 5' primer and a J-beta primer mix. Any given sample supplied a minimum of 3 million CDR3-containing paired-end reads. TCRdb itself ran the 5' RACE reads through MiXCR, one entry per CDR3 protein. The sample contains hundreds of thousands of distinct CDR3 sequences, about a third of which appear only once. About this clonotype itself: One junction end does not reproduce the germline sequence, and a read error may be involved.

The specimen sequenced was blood. This clonotype was sampled from a woman at least 80 years old in good health. The rearrangement joins TRBV7-8 to TRBJ2-3, with D uncertain. The CDR3 DNA follows: TGTGCCAGCAGCTTTTTTACGGACCACACAGATACGAAGTATTTT. Amino acid sequence: CASSFFTDHTDTKYF.